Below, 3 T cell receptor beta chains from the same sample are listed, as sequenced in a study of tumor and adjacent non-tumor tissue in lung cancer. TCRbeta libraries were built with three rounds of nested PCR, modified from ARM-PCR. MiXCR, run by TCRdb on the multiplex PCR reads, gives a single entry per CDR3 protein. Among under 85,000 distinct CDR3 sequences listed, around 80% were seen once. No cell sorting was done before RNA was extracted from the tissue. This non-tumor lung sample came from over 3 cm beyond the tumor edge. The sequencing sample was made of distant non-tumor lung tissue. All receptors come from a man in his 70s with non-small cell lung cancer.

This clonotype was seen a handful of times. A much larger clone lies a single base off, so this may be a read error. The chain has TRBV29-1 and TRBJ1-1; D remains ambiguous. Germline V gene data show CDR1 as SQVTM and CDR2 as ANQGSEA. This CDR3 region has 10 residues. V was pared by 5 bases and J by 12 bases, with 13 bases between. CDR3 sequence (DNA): TGCAGCGTTAGGGTCCCCCCCTCTTTCTTT. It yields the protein CSVRVPPSFF.

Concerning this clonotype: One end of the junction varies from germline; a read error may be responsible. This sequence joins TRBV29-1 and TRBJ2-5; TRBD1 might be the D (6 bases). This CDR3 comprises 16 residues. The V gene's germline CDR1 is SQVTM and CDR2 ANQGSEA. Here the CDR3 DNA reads TGCAGTGACAAGCCCTACCTTCAGACAGGTCAAGAGAGCCAGTACTTC. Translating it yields CSDKPYLQTGQESQYF.

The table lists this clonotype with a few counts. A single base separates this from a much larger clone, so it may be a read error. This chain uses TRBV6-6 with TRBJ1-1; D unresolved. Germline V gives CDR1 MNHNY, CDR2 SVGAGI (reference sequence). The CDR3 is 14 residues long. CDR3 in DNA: TGTGCCAGCAGCCTGCGGACGGAGAACAATGAAGCTTTCTTT. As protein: CASSLRTENNEAFF.